Below, 9 T cell receptor beta chains from the same sample are listed, as sequenced in a study of shared clonotypes between healthy human individuals. Clones were sequenced by immunoSEQ multiplex PCR, and TCRdb holds only the in-frame ones, with some missing. The sample records some 2,500,000 clones, around 90% being singletons. Sequenced: naive CD4+ T cells from PBMCs. The subset was: CD45RA+ positively selected. The receptors here all came from a man between 18 and 29 years old in good health. Some clones in this sample may be carry-over from other donors' samples.

The rearrangement uses TRBV6-6 and TRBJ2-7; D unclear. V was clipped by 0 bases and J by 0 bases, with 12 bases between them. CDR3 length: 16 residues. Looked up from germline, CDR1 is MNHNY and CDR2 is SVGAGI (reference sequence). The CDR3 loop is CASSYSKANPSYEQYF. The CDR3 DNA is TGTGCCAGCAGTTACTCGAAGGCCAACCCCTCCTACGAGCAGTACTTC.

CDR3 in amino acids: CAWRRTSGSTYEQYF. DNA for the CDR3: TGTGCCTGGAGGCGGACTAGCGGGAGTACCTACGAGCAGTACTTC. The V and J genes are TRBV30 and TRBJ2-7; TRBD2 agrees at 13 bases. Germline CDR1 GTSNPN, CDR2 SVGIG (reference sequence). V lost 3 bases to trimming and J lost 2 bases; unmatched junction nucleotides: 4. This CDR3 region has 15 residues.

The rearrangement links TRBV5-1 to TRBJ2-1; D gene uncertain. Per germline, CDR1 SGHRS and CDR2 YFSETQ. Trimming pared 4 bases from V and 7 bases from J, leaving 12 bases between. The CDR3 spans 13 residues. CDR3 coding DNA: TGCGCCAGCAGCGACTCACAGAATAATGAGCAGTTCTTC. It codes for CASSDSQNNEQFF.

This chain joins TRBV5-4 and TRBJ2-3; weak D call: TRBD1 (8 bases). The V end was cut by 3 bases, the J end by 3 bases, with 17 bases between. Per germline, CDR1 SGHNT and CDR2 YYREEE (reference sequence). This CDR3 has 16 amino acids. The CDR3 DNA reads as TGTGCCAGCAGCTCGCCCGGACAGGGAGGGACAGATACGCAGTATTTT. This gives the protein CASSSPGQGGTDTQYF.

The rearrangement uses TRBV15 and TRBJ1-5, with 12 bases matching TRBD1. The CDR3 loop spans 17 amino acids. The ends lost 9 bases at V and 2 bases at J; junction bases unmatched: 11. Germline V gene lookup returns CDR1 LNHNV and CDR2 YYDKDF (reference sequence). The CDR3 reads CATRQGQGARGNQPQHF. The CDR3 coding sequence is TGTGCCACTAGGCAGGGACAGGGGGCTCGTGGCAATCAGCCCCAGCATTTT. The whole variable domain, remainder taken from reference TRBV15 and TRBJ1-5, is DAMVIQNPRYQVTQFGKPVTLSCSQTLNHNVMYWYQQKSSQAPKLLFHYYDKDFNNEADTPDNFQSRRPNTSFCFLDIRSPGLGDTAMYLCATRQGQGARGNQPQHFGDGTRLSIL.

The chain joins TRBV6-1 to TRBJ1-2; D gene uncertain. CDR3 length: 13 residues. The germline V and J ends were trimmed by 0 bases and 8 bases, with 10 bases remaining between them. Germline V gene lookup returns CDR1 MNHNS and CDR2 SASEGT. The CDR3 protein is CASSEAGYRGYTF. The CDR3 bases are TGTGCCAGCAGTGAAGCAGGGTATCGCGGCTACACCTTC.

Concerning this clone: This sample includes further DNA sequences coding for the same CDR3. The chain is built from TRBV7-3 and TRBJ2-3; D not resolved. V was pared by 4 bases and J by 3 bases, with 11 bases between. Per germline, CDR1 SGHTA and CDR2 FQGTGA. This CDR3 has 14 residues. CDR3 DNA: TGTGCCAGCAGCTCCCTCTTAGGTACAGATACGCAGTATTTT. Encoded protein: CASSSLLGTDTQYF.

This chain joins TRBV28 and TRBJ1-2; tentative D call: TRBD1 (5 bases). The CDR3 runs 17 residues. V shed 4 bases and J shed 8 bases, with 26 bases lying between them. The germline V gene has CDR1 MDHEN and CDR2 SYDVKM. CDR3 in DNA: TGTGCCAGCAGTTGGGACGGAGCCTCTACGAATTCTCGGGGCTACACCTTC. Translated, it gives CASSWDGASTNSRGYTF.

The rearrangement uses TRBV9 and TRBJ2-2, with 10 bases matching TRBD2. The CDR3 sequence is 17 residues long. With V trimmed by 0 bases and J by 7 bases, 9 bases remained unmatched. Germline CDR1 is SGDLS and CDR2 is YYNGEE. This CDR3 is CASSVDASGRGNGELFF. CDR3 DNA: TGTGCCAGCAGCGTAGACGCAAGCGGGAGGGGGAACGGGGAGCTGTTTTTT.